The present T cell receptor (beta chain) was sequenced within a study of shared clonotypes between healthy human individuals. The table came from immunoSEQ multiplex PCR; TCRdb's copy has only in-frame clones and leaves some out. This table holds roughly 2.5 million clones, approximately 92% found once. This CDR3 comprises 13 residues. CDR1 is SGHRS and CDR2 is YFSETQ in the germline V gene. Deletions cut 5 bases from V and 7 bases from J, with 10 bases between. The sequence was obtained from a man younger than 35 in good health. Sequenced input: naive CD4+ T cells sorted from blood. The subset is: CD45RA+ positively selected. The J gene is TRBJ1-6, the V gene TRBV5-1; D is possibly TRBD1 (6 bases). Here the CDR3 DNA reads TGCGCCAGCAGGAATGGGGGCAATTCACCCCTCCACTTT. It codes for CASRNGGNSPLHF. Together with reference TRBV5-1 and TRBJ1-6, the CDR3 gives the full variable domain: KAGVTQTPRYLIKTRGQQVTLSCSPISGHRSVSWYQQTPGQGLQFLFEYFSETQRNKGNFPGRFSGRQFSNSRSEMNVSTLELGDSALYLCASRNGGNSPLHFGNGTRLTVT.